The TCR beta chain under discussion was sequenced for a study of blood T cell repertoires in COVID-19. Whole-study context: Both acute and convalescent COVID-19 samples were obtained from the United States, Italy and Spain.

In the source study's methods: Reference gene primer amplification gave estimated nucleated cell counts. Sequenced by immunoSEQ multiplex PCR; TCRdb stores in-frame clones only, minus some. V and J calls and clone size are as listed in that table; D and trimming were resolved from the DNA. This sample has over 35,000 clones; roughly nine tenths occur once, and the top ten carry roughly 14%. The CDR3 runs 20 residues. CDR1 is SGHRS and CDR2 is YFSETQ in the germline V gene. Trimming removed 0 bases from V and 0 bases from J, with 22 bases in between. The sample consisted of peripheral blood. The TCR originated in a young woman in a cohort sampled during active COVID-19. This chain connects TRBV5-1 to TRBJ1-5; D remains ambiguous. The CDR3 is CASSLDAFLGPLYSNQPQHF. DNA for the CDR3: TGCGCCAGCAGCTTGGATGCCTTCCTAGGTCCCCTCTATAGCAATCAGCCCCAGCATTTT.